The 7 T cell receptor beta chains listed next were all sequenced from one sample in a study of cytomegalovirus exposure and HLA in healthy donors. This PCR relied on a set of 60 Vbeta primers and 13 Jbeta primers. Sequencing used immunoSEQ multiplex PCR; TCRdb keeps in-frame clones, though not all of them. The repertoire consists of over 60,000 clones, with about 68% occurring once and the leading ten covering around 7.3%. Sequencing was done on a sample of PBMCs. The receptors here all came from a woman in her twenties or thirties in good health and CMV-seropositive.

The gene calls are TRBV11-2 and TRBJ2-1; 8 positions match TRBD2. This CDR3 has 13 amino acids. V trimming: 6 bases; J trimming: 10 bases; junction bases outside the gene matches: 8. Germline-derived CDR1 and CDR2 are SGHAT and FQNNGV. This CDR3 reads CASSLGLESEQFF. The CDR3, as DNA: TGTGCCAGCAGTTTGGGACTAGAAAGCGAGCAGTTCTTC.

V is TRBV7-8 and J is TRBJ2-1; 7 nucleotides line up with TRBD2. The CDR3 runs to 17 residues. CDR1 is SGHVS, CDR2 FQNEAQ, per germline. With V trimmed by 0 bases and J by 4 bases, 9 bases remained unmatched. The CDR3 DNA reads TGTGCCAGCAGCTTAGCGGTAGGACTAGGGATGTACAATGAGCAGTTCTTC. It encodes CASSLAVGLGMYNEQFF.

DNA for the CDR3: TGTGCCAGCAGTGAAGCGCTAGAGGGTGGGCAGTTCTTC. It is translated as CASSEALEGGQFF. The chain couples TRBV6-1 to TRBJ2-1; D may be TRBD2 (5 bases). There are 13 residues in the CDR3. Trimming pared 0 bases from V and 12 bases from J, leaving 12 bases between. CDR1 and CDR2 (germline): MNHNS, SASEGT.

The V and J genes are TRBV25-1 and TRBJ1-2; D remains ambiguous. Germline V gene data show CDR1 as MGHDK and CDR2 as SYGVNS. The CDR3 covers 11 residues. Trimming removed 6 bases at V and 8 bases at J, with 10 bases between. CDR3 sequence reads: CASSHPRGYTF. In DNA, the CDR3 is TGTGCCAGCAGCCACCCCAGAGGCTACACCTTC.

The chain uses TRBV7-9 and TRBJ2-1; the D is unclear. Per the germline V gene, CDR1 is SEHNR and CDR2 is FQNEAQ (reference sequence). The ends were cut back, 4 bases at V and 4 bases at J, with 14 bases in the middle. The CDR3 is made up of 15 amino acids. The CDR3 DNA reads TGTGCCAGCAGCTCCCCTCGGAGCTCATACAATGAGCAGTTCTTC. Translation gives CASSSPRSSYNEQFF.

This chain connects TRBV19 to TRBJ2-5, with 9 bases identical to TRBD2. The trim removed 3 bases at V and 4 bases at J, leaving 6 bases unmatched. This CDR3 spans 15 amino acids. Germline lookup yields CDR1 LNHDA and CDR2 SQIVND (reference sequence). The CDR3 bases are TGTGCCAGTAGTATTTTAGCGGGAGTTTCAGAGACCCAGTACTTC. This sequence encodes CASSILAGVSETQYF.

The V gene is TRBV7-2, the J gene TRBJ2-1; D is perhaps TRBD2 (5 bases). V was trimmed by 5 bases and J by 10 bases, leaving 15 bases between them. This CDR3 spans 13 amino acids. Per the germline V gene, CDR1 is SGHTA and CDR2 is FQGNSA. The CDR3 protein is CASSTTRPPEQFF. The CDR3, as DNA: TGTGCCAGCAGCACCACTAGACCCCCGGAGCAGTTCTTC.